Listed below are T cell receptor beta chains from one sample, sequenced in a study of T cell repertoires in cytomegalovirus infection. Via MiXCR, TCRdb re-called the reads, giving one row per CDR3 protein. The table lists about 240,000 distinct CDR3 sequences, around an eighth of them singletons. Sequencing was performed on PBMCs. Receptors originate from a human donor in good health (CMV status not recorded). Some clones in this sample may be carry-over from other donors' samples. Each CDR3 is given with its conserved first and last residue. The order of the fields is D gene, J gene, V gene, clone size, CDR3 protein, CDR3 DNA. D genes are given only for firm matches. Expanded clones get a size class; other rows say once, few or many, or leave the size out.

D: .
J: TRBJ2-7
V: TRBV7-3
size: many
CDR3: CASSLEQGEQYF
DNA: TGTGCCAGCAGCCTCGAACAGGGCGAGCAGTACTTC

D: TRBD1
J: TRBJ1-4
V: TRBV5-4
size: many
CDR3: CASSFKGAGEKLFF
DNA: TGTGCCAGCAGCTTCAAGGGGGCTGGAGAAAAACTGTTTTTT

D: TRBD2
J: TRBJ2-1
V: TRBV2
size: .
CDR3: CASSAISGGYEQFF
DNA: TGTGCCAGCAGTGCGATTAGCGGGGGGTATGAGCAGTTCTTC

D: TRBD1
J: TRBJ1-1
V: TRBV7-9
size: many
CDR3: CASSLAGDSRIEAFF
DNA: TGTGCCAGCAGCTTAGCCGGGGACAGCCGAATTGAAGCTTTCTTT

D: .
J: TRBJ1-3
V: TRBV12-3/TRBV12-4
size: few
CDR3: CASSSDRQRVTGNTIYF
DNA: TGTGCCAGCAGTTCCGACCGACAGAGAGTCACTGGAAACACCATATATTTT

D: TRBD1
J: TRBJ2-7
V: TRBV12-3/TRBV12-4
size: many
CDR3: CASTDRGNGYEQYF
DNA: TGTGCCAGCACCGACAGGGGGAACGGCTACGAGCAGTACTTC

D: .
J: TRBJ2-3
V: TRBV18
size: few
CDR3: CASSPEDTQYF
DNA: TGTGCCAGCTCACCGGAGGATACGCAGTATTTT

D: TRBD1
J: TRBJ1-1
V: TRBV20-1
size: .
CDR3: CSARQGQGIGNTEAFF
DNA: TGCAGTGCTAGGCAGGGACAGGGGATAGGAAACACTGAAGCTTTCTTT

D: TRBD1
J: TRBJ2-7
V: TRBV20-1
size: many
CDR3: CSAIRGTGAYEQYF
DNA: TGCAGTGCTATCCGGGGGACAGGAGCCTACGAGCAGTACTTC

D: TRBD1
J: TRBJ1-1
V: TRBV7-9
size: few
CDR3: CASSLGQVQNTEAFF
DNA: TGTGCCAGCAGCCTAGGACAGGTGCAGAACACTGAAGCTTTCTTT

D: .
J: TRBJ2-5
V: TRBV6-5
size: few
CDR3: CASSYHGAQETQYF
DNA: TGTGCCAGCAGTTACCATGGGGCTCAAGAGACCCAGTACTTC

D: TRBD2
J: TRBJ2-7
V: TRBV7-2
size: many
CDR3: CASSLGGRGSYEQYF
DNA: TGTGCCAGCAGCTTGGGAGGGCGGGGTTCCTACGAGCAGTACTTC

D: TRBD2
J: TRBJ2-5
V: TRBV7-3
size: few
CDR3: CASSPHGRGETQYF
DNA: TGTGCCAGCAGCCCCCACGGGCGGGGGGAGACCCAGTACTTC

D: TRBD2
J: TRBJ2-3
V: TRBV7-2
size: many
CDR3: CASSLAGLAGGRDTQYF
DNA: TGTGCCAGCAGCTTAGCTGGACTAGCGGGAGGTAGGGATACGCAGTATTTT

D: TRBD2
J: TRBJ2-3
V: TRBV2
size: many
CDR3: CASSERLAGEVTDTQYF
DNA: TGTGCCAGCAGTGAACGCCTAGCGGGAGAGGTTACAGATACGCAGTATTTT

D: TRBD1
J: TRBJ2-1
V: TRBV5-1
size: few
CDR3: CASSEGQGTHNEQFF
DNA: TGCGCCAGCAGCGAGGGACAGGGGACTCACAATGAGCAGTTCTTC

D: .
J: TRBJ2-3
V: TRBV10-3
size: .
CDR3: CAISEVDTQYF
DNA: TGTGCCATCAGTGAGGTGGATACGCAGTATTTT

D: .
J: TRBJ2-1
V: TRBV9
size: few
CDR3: CASSVGSDEQFF
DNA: TGTGCCAGCAGCGTAGGTAGCGACGAGCAGTTCTTC

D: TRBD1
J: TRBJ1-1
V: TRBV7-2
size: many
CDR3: CASSPDRGRNTEAFF
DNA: TGTGCCAGCAGCCCAGACAGGGGGCGAAACACTGAAGCTTTCTTT

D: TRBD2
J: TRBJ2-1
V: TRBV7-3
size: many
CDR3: CASSLQGGTSGTFSYNEQFF
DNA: TGTGCCAGCAGCTTACAGGGAGGTACTAGCGGGACCTTCTCCTACAATGAGCAGTTCTTC